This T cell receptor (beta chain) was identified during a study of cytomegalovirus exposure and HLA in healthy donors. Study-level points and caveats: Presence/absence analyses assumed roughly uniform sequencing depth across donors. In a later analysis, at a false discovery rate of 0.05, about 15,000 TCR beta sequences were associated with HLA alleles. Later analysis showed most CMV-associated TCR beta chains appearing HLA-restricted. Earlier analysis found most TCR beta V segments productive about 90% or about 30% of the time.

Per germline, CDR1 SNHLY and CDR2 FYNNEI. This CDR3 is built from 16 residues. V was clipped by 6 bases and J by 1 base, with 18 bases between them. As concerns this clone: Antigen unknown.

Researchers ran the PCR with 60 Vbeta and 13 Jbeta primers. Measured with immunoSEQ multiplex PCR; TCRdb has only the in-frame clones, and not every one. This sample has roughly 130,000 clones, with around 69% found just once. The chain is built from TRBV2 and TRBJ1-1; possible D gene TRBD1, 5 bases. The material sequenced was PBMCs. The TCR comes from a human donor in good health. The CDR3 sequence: CASRREGIHPNTEAFF. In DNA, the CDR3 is TGTGCCAGCAGGAGGGAGGGGATCCACCCGAACACTGAAGCTTTCTTT. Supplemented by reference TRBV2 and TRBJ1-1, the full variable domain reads EPEVTQTPSHQVTQMGQEVILRCVPISNHLYFYWYRQILGQKVEFLVSFYNNEISEKSEIFDDQFSVERPDGSNFTLKIRSTKLEDSAMYFCASRREGIHPNTEAFFGQGTRLTVV.